The following is a T cell receptor beta chain sequence with its context. Its antigen is not identified. This specimen belongs to a study of shared clonotypes between healthy human individuals. Sequencing was performed with immunoSEQ multiplex PCR; in TCRdb, only in-frame clones are kept and a portion is missing. The sample yields some 2.4 million clones, roughly 93% seen once. Findings and caveats of the study: The naive CD4 repertoires of several donors were compared, and roughly 5% of clonotypes were shared.

CDR1 and CDR2 from the germline V gene are SGHVS and FNYEAQ. The CDR3 is made up of 15 amino acids. The J segment lost 9 bases and the V segment lost 1 base, leaving 9 bases of the junction unmatched. The donors, healthy adults who were HIV-negative, had experienced no recent acute infections or vaccinations. The chain recombines TRBV7-6 with TRBJ2-1; 7 bases are shared with TRBD2. The TCR originated in a young man in good health. Some clones in this sample may be carry-over from other donors' samples. The sample comprised naive CD4+ T cells from PBMCs. Subset meaning: CD45RA+ positively selected. This CDR3 is CASSLETLWEGEQFF. As DNA, the CDR3 is TGTGCCAGCAGCTTAGAAACTTTATGGGAGGGTGAGCAGTTCTTC. Full variable domain (missing parts from reference TRBV7-6 and TRBJ2-1): GAGVSQSPRYKVTKRGQDVALRCDPISGHVSLYWYRQALGQGPEFLTYFNYEAQQDKSGLPNDRFSAERPEGSISTLTIQRTEQRDSAMYRCASSLETLWEGEQFFGPGTRLTVL.